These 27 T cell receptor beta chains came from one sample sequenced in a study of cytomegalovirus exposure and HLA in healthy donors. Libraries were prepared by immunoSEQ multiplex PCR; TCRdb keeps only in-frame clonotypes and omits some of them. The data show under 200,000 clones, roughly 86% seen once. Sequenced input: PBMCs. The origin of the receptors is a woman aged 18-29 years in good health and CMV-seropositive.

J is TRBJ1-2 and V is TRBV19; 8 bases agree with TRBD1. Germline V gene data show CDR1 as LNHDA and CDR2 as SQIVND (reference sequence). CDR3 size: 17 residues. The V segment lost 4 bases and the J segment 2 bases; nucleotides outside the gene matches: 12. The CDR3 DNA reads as TGTGCCAGTAGTACTGGGACAGGAATCTTAGGGAACTATGGCTACACCTTC. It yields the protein CASSTGTGILGNYGYTF.

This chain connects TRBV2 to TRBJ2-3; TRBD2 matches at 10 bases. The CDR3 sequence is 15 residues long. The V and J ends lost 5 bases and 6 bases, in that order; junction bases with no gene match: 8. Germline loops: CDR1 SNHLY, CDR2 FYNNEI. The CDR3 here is CASSYSGRDWDTQYF. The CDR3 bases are TGTGCCAGCAGTTACAGCGGGAGGGACTGGGATACGCAGTATTTT.

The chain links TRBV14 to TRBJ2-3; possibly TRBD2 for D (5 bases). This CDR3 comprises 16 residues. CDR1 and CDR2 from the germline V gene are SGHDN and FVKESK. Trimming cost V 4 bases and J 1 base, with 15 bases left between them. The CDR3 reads CASSRQVALGTDTQYF. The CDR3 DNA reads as TGTGCCAGCAGCCGCCAAGTGGCACTAGGCACAGATACGCAGTATTTT.

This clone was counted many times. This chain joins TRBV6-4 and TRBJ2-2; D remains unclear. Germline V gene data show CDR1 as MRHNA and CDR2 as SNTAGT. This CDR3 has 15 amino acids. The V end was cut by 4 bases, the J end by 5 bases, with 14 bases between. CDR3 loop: CASSVTAAATGELFF. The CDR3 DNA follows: TGTGCCAGCAGTGTAACGGCGGCAGCTACCGGGGAGCTGTTTTTT.

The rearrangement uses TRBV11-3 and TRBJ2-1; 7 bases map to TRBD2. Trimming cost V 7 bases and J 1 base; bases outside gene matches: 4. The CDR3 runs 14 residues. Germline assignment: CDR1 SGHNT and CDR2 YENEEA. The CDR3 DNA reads TGTGCCAGCACGGGGGAGGGGTCCTACAATGAGCAGTTCTTC. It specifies CASTGEGSYNEQFF.

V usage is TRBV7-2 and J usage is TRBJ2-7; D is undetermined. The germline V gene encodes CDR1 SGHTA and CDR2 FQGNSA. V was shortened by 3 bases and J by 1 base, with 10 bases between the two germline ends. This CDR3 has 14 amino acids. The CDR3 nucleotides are TGTGCCAGCAGCTTCAGGCATGAATCCTACGAGCAGTACTTC. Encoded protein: CASSFRHESYEQYF.

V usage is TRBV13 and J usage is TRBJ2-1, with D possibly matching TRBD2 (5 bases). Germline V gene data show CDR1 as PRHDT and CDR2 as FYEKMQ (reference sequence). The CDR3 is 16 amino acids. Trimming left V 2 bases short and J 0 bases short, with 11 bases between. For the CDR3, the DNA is TGTGCCAGCAGCTTATTAGGGAGCCTCTCCTACAATGAGCAGTTCTTC. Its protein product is CASSLLGSLSYNEQFF.

CDR3 sequence reads: CAWSVPGYGYTF. The CDR3, as DNA: TGTGCCTGGAGTGTACCAGGCTATGGCTACACCTTC. The V gene is TRBV30, the J gene TRBJ1-2; D remains unclear. CDR3 size: 12 residues. V was clipped by 0 bases and J by 4 bases, with 6 bases between them. Looked up from germline, CDR1 is GTSNPN and CDR2 is SVGIG (reference sequence).

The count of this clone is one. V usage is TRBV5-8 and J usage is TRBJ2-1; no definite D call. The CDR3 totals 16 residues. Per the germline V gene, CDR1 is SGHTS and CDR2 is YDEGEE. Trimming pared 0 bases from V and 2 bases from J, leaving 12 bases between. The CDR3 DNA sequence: TGTGCCAGCAGCTTGGGGGTTAGACGGGCCTACAATGAGCAGTTCTTC. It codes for CASSLGVRRAYNEQFF.

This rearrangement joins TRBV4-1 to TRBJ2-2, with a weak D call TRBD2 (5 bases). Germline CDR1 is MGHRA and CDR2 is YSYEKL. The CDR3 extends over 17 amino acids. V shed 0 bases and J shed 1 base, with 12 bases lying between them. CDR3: CASSQDLQRQNTGELFF. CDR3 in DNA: TGCGCCAGCAGCCAAGATCTCCAGCGGCAGAACACCGGGGAGCTGTTTTTT.

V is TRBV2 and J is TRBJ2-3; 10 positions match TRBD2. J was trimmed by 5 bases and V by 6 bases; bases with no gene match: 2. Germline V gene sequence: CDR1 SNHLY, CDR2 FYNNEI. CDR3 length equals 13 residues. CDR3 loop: CASSGLAEDTQYF. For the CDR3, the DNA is TGTGCCAGCAGCGGACTAGCGGAAGATACGCAGTATTTT.

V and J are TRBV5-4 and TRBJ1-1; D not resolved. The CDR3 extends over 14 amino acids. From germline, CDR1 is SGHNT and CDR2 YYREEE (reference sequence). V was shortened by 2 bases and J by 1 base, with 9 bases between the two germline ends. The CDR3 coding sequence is TGTGCCAGCAGCTTTCGCCAGAAGAACACTGAAGCTTTCTTT. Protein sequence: CASSFRQKNTEAFF.

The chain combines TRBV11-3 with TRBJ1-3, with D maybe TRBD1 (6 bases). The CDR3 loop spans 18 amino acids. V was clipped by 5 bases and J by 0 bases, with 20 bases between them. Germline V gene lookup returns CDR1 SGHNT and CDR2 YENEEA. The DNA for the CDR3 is TGTGCCAGCAGCCACCGAGCCACAGGGCCCGACTCTGGAAACACCATATATTTT. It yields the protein CASSHRATGPDSGNTIYF.

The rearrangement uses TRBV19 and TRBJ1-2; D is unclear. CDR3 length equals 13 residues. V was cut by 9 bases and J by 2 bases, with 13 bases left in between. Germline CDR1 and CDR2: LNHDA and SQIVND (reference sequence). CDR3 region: CASSPYENYGYTF. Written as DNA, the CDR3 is TGTGCCAGCTCTCCCTACGAGAACTATGGCTACACCTTC.

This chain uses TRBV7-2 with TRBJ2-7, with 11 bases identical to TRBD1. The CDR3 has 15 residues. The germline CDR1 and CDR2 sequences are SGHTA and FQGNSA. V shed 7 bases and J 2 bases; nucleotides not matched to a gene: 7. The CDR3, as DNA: TGTGCCAGCAACCAGGGACAGGGGGATACCTACGAGCAGTACTTC. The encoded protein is CASNQGQGDTYEQYF.

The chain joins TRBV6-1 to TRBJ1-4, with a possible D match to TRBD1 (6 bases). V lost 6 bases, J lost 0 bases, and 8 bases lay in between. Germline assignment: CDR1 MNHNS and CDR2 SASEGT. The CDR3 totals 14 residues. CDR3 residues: CASSSGATNEKLFF. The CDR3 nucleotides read TGTGCCAGCAGCTCAGGGGCAACTAATGAAAAACTGTTTTTT.

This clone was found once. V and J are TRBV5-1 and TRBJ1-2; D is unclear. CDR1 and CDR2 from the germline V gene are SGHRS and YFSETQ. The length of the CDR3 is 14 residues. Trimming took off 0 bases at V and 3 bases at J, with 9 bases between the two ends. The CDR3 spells CASSLGREDYGYTF. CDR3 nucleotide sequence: TGCGCCAGCAGCTTGGGCCGGGAGGACTATGGCTACACCTTC.

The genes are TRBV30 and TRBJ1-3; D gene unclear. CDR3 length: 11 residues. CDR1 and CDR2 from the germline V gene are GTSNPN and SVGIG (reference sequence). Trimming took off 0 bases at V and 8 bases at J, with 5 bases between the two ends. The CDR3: CAWSVRDTIYF. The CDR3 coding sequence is TGTGCCTGGAGTGTGAGGGACACCATATATTTT.

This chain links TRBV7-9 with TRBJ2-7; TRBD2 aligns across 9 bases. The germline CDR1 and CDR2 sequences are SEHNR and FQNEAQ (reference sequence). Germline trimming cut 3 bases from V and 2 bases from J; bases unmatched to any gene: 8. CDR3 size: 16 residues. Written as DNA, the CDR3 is TGTGCCAGCAGCTTTGTTTTTGGACTAGCGACCTACGAGCAGTACTTC. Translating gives CASSFVFGLATYEQYF.

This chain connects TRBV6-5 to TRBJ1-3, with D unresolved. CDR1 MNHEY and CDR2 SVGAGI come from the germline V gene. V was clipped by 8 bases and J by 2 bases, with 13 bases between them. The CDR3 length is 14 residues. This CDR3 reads CASSGVLAGNTIYF. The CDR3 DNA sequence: TGTGCCAGCTCCGGAGTACTTGCTGGAAACACCATATATTTT.

CDR3 sequence: CASSLSGGPTDTQYF. The CDR3 nucleotides are TGTGCCAGCAGCTTAAGCGGGGGGCCCACAGATACGCAGTATTTT. V is TRBV7-3 and J is TRBJ2-3; the match to TRBD2 covers 8 bases. The germline CDR1 and CDR2 sequences are SGHTA and FQGTGA. The CDR3 covers 15 residues. The junction had 2 bases not matched to a gene; V was cut back by 1 base and J by 2 bases. Variable domain in full (rest from reference TRBV7-3 and TRBJ2-3): GAGVSQTPSNKVTEKGKYVELRCDPISGHTALYWYRQSLGQGPEFLIYFQGTGAADDSGLPNDRFFAVRPEGSVSTLKIQRTERGDSAVYLCASSLSGGPTDTQYFGPGTRLTVL.

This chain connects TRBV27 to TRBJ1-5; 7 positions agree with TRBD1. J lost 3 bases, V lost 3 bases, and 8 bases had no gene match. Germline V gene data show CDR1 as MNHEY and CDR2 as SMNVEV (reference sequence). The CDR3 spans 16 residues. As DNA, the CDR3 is TGTGCCAGCAGTTTCTTTCCAGGGGGACTCAATCAGCCCCAGCATTTT. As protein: CASSFFPGGLNQPQHF.

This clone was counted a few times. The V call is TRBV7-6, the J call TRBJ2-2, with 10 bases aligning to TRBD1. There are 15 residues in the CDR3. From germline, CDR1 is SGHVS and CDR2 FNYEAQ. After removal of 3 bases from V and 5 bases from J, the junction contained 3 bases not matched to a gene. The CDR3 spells CASSLGQGMTGELFF. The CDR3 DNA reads TGTGCCAGCAGCTTGGGACAGGGGATGACCGGGGAGCTGTTTTTT.

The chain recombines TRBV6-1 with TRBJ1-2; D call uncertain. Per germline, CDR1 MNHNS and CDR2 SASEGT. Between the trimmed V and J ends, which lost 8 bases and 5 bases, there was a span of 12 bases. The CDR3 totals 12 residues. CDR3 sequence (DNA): TGTGCCAGCCAACTCTTACGATATGGCTACACCTTC. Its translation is CASQLLRYGYTF.

Here the CDR3 DNA reads TGTGCCAGTAATTCGGGGAGGGAGACCCAGTACTTC. Protein sequence: CASNSGRETQYF. The V and J genes are TRBV19 and TRBJ2-5, with a tentative D call TRBD2 (6 bases). CDR3 length equals 12 residues. V dropped 7 bases and J dropped 5 bases, with 11 bases sitting between them. In germline, CDR1 is LNHDA, CDR2 SQIVND (reference sequence).

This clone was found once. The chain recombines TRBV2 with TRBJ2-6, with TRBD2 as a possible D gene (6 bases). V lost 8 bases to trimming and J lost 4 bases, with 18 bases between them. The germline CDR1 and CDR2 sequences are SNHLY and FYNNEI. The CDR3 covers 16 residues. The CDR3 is CASLMEGLLGANVLTF. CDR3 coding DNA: TGTGCCAGCTTAATGGAGGGCCTGTTAGGGGCCAACGTCCTGACTTTC. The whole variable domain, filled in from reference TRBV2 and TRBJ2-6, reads EPEVTQTPSHQVTQMGQEVILRCVPISNHLYFYWYRQILGQKVEFLVSFYNNEISEKSEIFDDQFSVERPDGSNFTLKIRSTKLEDSAMYFCASLMEGLLGANVLTFGAGSRLTVL.

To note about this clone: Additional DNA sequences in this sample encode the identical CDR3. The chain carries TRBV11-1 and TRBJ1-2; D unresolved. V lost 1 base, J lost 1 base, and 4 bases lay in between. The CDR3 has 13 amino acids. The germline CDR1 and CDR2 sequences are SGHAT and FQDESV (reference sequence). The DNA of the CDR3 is TGTGCCAGCAGCTTAGTTCGTAACTATGGCTACACCTTC. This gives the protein CASSLVRNYGYTF.